The following is a T cell receptor (beta chain) sequence with its context. The data originate from a study of blood T cell repertoires in COVID-19. Individuals drawn from about 26 US areas were about 18 to 95 years old. This CDR3 contains 20 residues. Germline V gene sequence: CDR1 KGHDR, CDR2 SFDVKD. The J segment lost 2 bases and the V segment lost 10 bases, leaving 22 bases of the junction unmatched. The repertoire was sequenced with immunoSEQ multiplex PCR; TCRdb's copy has only in-frame clones and lacks some. The sample yields approximately 300,000 clones, roughly 90% seen once. What was sequenced was PBMCs or T cells enriched from blood (not recorded which). This chain joins TRBV24-1 and TRBJ2-1, with 10 bases aligning to TRBD2. The source of this sequence is a woman under 30 with acute COVID-19. Here the CDR3 DNA reads TGTGCCACGGGGCCCTCAGGGCGGCCCAGACTAGCGGGTCCCTACAATGAGCAGTTCTTC. Translation: CATGPSGRPRLAGPYNEQFF.